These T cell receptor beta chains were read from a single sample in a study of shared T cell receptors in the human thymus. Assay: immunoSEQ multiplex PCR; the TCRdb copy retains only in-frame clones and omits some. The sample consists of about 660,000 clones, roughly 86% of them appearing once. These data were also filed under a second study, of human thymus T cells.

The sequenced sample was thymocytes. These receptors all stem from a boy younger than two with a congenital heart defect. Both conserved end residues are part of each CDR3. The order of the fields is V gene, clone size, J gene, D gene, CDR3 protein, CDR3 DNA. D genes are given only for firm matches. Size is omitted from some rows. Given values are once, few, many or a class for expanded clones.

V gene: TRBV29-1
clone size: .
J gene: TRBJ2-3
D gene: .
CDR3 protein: CSVDLTGNADTQYF
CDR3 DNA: TGCAGCGTTGACCTAACAGGGAACGCAGATACGCAGTATTTT

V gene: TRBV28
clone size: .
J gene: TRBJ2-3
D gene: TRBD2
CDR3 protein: CASSLGAGITDTQYF
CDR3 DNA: TGTGCCAGCAGTTTAGGAGCGGGGATCACAGATACGCAGTATTTT

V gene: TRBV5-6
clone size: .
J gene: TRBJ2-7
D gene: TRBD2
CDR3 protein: CASSFRLAGAYEQYF
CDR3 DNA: TGTGCCAGCAGCTTCAGACTAGCGGGAGCCTACGAGCAGTACTTC

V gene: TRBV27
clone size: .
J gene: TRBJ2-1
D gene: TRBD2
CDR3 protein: CASSTRGSGRGEQFF
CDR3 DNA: TGTGCCAGCAGCACCCGCGGTAGCGGGAGGGGTGAGCAGTTCTTC

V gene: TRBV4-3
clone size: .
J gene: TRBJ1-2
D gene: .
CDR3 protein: CASSQKGGQIGGAKGYTF
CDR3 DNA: TGCGCCAGCAGCCAAAAGGGGGGGCAAATTGGGGGCGCTAAGGGCTACACCTTC

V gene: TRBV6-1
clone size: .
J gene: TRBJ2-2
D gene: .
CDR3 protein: CASSGQGGGELFF
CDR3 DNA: TGTGCCAGCAGTGGACAGGGAGGCGGGGAGCTGTTTTTT

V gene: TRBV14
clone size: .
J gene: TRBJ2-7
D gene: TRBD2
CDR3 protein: CASSHHTLAGVGEQYF
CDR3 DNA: TGTGCCAGCAGCCACCACACACTAGCGGGAGTAGGCGAGCAGTACTTC

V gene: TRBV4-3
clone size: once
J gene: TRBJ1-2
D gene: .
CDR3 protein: CASSQVDTGQHGYTF
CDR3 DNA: TGCGCCAGCAGCCAAGTAGACACAGGGCAACATGGCTACACCTTC

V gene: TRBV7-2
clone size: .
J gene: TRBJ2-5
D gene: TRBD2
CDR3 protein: CASSFRTSGSETQYF
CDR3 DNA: TGTGCCAGCAGCTTTAGGACTAGCGGGAGTGAGACCCAGTACTTC

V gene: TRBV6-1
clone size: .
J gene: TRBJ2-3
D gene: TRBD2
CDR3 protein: CASVALLADTQYF
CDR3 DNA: TGTGCCAGCGTGGCCTTACTAGCGGATACGCAGTATTTT

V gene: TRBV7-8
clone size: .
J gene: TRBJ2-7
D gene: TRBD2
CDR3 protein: CASSRPEGAGNSYEQYF
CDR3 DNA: TGTGCCAGCAGCAGGCCCGAGGGAGCGGGGAACTCCTACGAGCAGTACTTC

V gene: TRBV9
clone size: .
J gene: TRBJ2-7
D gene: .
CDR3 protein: CASSVVGGAENEQYF
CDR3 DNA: TGTGCCAGCAGCGTAGTGGGGGGGGCCGAAAACGAGCAGTACTTC

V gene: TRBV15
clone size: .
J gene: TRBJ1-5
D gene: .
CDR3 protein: CATSRRVDQPQHF
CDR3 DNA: TGTGCCACCAGTAGACGGGTAGATCAGCCCCAGCATTTT

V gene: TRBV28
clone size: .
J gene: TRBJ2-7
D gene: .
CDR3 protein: CASRGTPLPYEQYF
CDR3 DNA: TGTGCCAGCAGAGGGACACCCCTTCCCTACGAGCAGTACTTC

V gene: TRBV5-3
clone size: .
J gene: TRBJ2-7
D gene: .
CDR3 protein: CARSRFQAYF
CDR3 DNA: TGTGCCAGAAGCCGTTTCCAGGCGTACTTC

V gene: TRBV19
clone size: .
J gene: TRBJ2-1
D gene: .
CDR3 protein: CASPPLRLINEQFF
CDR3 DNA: TGTGCCAGCCCACCACTCCGACTAATCAATGAGCAGTTCTTC

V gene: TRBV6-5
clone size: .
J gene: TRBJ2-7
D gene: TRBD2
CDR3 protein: CASSYRSGASYEQYF
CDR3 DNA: TGTGCCAGCAGTTACCGTAGCGGGGCCTCCTACGAGCAGTACTTC

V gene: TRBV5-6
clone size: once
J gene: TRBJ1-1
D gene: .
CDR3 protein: CASSSWRGKNTEAFF
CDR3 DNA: TGTGCCAGCAGCTCCTGGCGAGGGAAGAACACTGAAGCTTTCTTT

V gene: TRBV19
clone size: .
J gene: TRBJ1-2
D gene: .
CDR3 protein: CASSMNGLLYTF
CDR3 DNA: TGTGCCAGTAGTATGAATGGCCTCCTTTACACCTTC

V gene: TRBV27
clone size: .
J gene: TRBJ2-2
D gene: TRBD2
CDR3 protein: CASSHREGNTGELFF
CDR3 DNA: TGTGCCAGCAGTCACCGGGAGGGGAACACCGGGGAGCTGTTTTTT

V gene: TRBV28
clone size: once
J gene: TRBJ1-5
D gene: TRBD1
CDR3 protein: CASIVEGGRQPQHF
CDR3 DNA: TGTGCCAGCATTGTTGAAGGGGGCCGGCAGCCCCAGCATTTT

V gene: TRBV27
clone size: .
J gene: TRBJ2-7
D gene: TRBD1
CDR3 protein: CASSLSGTGEGEQYF
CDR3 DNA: TGTGCCAGCAGTTTATCCGGGACAGGGGAGGGCGAGCAGTACTTC

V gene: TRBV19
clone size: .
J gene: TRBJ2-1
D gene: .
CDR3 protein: CASSIAGTPNEQFF
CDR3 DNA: TGTGCCAGTAGTATTGCCGGGACACCCAATGAGCAGTTCTTC

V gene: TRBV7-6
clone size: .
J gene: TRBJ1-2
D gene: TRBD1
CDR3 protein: CASSLDRQGDFYGYTF
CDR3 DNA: TGTGCCAGCAGCTTAGATCGTCAGGGGGATTTCTATGGCTACACCTTC

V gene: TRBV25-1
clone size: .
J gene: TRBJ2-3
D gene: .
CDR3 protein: CASSLTIRPDTQYF
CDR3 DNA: TGTGCCAGCAGTTTGACCATCAGGCCTGATACGCAGTATTTT

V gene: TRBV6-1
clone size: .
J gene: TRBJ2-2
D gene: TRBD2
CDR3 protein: CASSGGRVTGELFF
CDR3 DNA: TGTGCCAGCAGTGGTGGGAGGGTAACCGGGGAGCTGTTTTTT

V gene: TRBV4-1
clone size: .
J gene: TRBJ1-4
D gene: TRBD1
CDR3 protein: CASSPSARDRDNEKLFF
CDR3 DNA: TGCGCCAGCAGCCCCTCCGCCCGGGACAGAGATAATGAAAAACTGTTTTTT

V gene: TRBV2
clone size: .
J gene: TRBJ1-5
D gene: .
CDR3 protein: CASRPKDRNSNQPQHF
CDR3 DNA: TGTGCCAGCAGACCAAAAGACAGGAATAGCAATCAGCCCCAGCATTTT

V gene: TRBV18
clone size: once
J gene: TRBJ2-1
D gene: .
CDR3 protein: CASSWGENYNEQFF
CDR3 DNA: TGTGCCAGCTCATGGGGGGAGAACTACAATGAGCAGTTCTTC

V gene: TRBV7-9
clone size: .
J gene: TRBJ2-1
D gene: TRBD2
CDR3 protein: CASSLGSLAVNSYNEQFF
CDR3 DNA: TGTGCCAGCAGCTTAGGGTCCCTAGCGGTTAACTCCTACAATGAGCAGTTCTTC

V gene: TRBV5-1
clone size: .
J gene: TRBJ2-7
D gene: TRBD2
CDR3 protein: CASSLSPSGTSYEQYF
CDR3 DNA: TGCGCCAGCAGCTTGTCCCCTAGCGGGACCTCCTACGAGCAGTACTTC

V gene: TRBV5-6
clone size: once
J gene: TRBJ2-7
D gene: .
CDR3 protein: CASSLAVVYEQYF
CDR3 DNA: TGTGCCAGCAGCTTGGCTGTTGTTTACGAGCAGTACTTC

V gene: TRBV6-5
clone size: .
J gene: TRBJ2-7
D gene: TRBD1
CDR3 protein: CASRKDRGLYEQYF
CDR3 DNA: TGTGCCAGCAGAAAGGACAGGGGCCTTTACGAGCAGTACTTC

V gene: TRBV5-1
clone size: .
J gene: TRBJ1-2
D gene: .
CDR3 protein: CASSLGPKGPDRNYGYTF
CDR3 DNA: TGCGCCAGCAGCTTGGGCCCAAAAGGCCCAGACAGAAACTATGGCTACACCTTC

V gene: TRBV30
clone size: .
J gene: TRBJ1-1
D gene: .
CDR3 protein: CAWSVRHPGQSADMMNTEAFF
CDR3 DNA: TGTGCCTGGAGTGTACGCCACCCCGGACAGTCGGCGGATATGATGAACACTGAAGCTTTCTTT

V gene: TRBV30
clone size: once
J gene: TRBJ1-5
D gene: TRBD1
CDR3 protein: CALKSTGEVMSNQPQHF
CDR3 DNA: TGTGCCTTGAAGTCTACAGGGGAGGTGATGAGCAATCAGCCCCAGCATTTT

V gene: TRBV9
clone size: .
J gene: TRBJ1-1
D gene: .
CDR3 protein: CASSGRGGWYQAFF
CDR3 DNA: TGTGCCAGCAGCGGGAGGGGTGGATGGTACCAAGCTTTCTTT

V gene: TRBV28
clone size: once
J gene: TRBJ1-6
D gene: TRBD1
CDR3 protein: CASSPGTDPSKGNSPLHF
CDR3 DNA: TGTGCCAGCAGCCCAGGGACAGATCCCAGTAAGGGTAATTCACCCCTCCACTTT

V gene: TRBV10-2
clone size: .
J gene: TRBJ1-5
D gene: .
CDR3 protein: CASSVGPRGGKNNQPQHF
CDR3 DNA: TGCGCCAGCAGTGTGGGGCCTAGGGGGGGGAAAAACAATCAGCCCCAGCATTTT

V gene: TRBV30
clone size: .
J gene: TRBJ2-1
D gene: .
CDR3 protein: CAWSPALECDEQFF
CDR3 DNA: TGTGCCTGGAGTCCCGCCCTAGAGTGCGATGAGCAGTTCTTC

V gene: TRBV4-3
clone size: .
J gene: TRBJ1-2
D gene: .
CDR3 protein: CASSQEAFFYGYTF
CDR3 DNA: TGCGCCAGCAGCCAAGAGGCCTTTTTCTATGGCTACACCTTC